The next 17 T cell receptor beta chains were all read from a single sample in a study of blood T cell repertoires in COVID-19. Clones were sequenced by immunoSEQ multiplex PCR, and TCRdb holds only the in-frame ones, with some missing. The data show around 300,000 clones, about 88% seen once. Input material: PBMCs or T cells enriched from blood (not recorded which). The source is a woman in her forties or fifties who had recovered from COVID-19.

In this sample, this clone turned up once. V gene TRBV30 combines with J gene TRBJ1-3; D is unresolved. This CDR3 is built from 14 residues. Looked up from germline, CDR1 is GTSNPN and CDR2 is SVGIG (reference sequence). The ends were cut back, 0 bases at V and 4 bases at J, with 10 bases in the middle. CDR3 amino acids: CAWSVGGRGNTIYF. CDR3 DNA: TGTGCCTGGAGTGTTGGAGGGAGGGGAAACACCATATATTTT. Full variable domain (rest looked up from reference TRBV30 and TRBJ1-3): SQTIHQWPATLVQPVGSPLSLECTVEGTSNPNLYWYRQAAGRGLQLLFYSVGIGQISSEVPQNLSASRPQDRQFILSSKKLLLSDSGFYLCAWSVGGRGNTIYFGEGSWLTVV.

The V gene is TRBV28, the J gene TRBJ2-7, with 8 bases aligning to TRBD1. Germline assignment: CDR1 MDHEN and CDR2 SYDVKM. The CDR3 runs 14 residues. The J segment lost 2 bases and the V segment lost 5 bases, leaving 5 bases of the junction unmatched. CDR3 nucleotides: TGTGCCAGCAGTGAACAGGGGGGAGCCTACGAGCAGTACTTC. This translates into CASSEQGGAYEQYF.

The chain employs TRBV19 and TRBJ1-2; tentative D call: TRBD1 (6 bases). The CDR3 totals 15 residues. The germline V and J ends were trimmed by 7 bases and 3 bases, with 18 bases remaining between them. Germline CDR1 reads LNHDA; CDR2 reads SQIVND (reference sequence). CDR3 sequence reads: CASTKGGAVDYGYTF. CDR3 nucleotides: TGTGCCAGTACCAAGGGGGGGGCTGTGGACTATGGCTACACCTTC.

The chain links TRBV19 to TRBJ2-5, with TRBD1 identical over 9 bases. The junction had 5 bases not matched to a gene; V was cut back by 3 bases and J by 3 bases. CDR1 is LNHDA, CDR2 SQIVND, per germline (reference sequence). There are 15 residues in the CDR3. The CDR3 sequence is CASSIVGQGEETQYF. For the CDR3, the DNA is TGTGCCAGTAGTATTGTGGGACAGGGTGAAGAGACCCAGTACTTC.

This clone showed up just once. The chain recombines TRBV7-8 with TRBJ2-2, with TRBD2 identical over 10 bases. The V and J ends lost 0 bases and 7 bases, in that order; junction bases with no gene match: 5. CDR1 and CDR2 (germline): SGHVS, FQNEAQ. This CDR3 has 16 residues. CDR3 in amino acids: CASSLAASGSIGELFF. The CDR3 nucleotides read TGTGCCAGCAGCTTAGCAGCTAGCGGGAGCATCGGGGAGCTGTTTTTT.

The J gene is TRBJ2-1, the V gene TRBV11-2; 13 bases are shared with TRBD2. V shed 4 bases and J 4 bases; nucleotides not matched to a gene: 1. The CDR3 consists of 15 residues. CDR1 is SGHAT, CDR2 FQNNGV, per germline. CDR3 protein: CASSSGLAGYNEQFF. The CDR3 nucleotides read TGTGCCAGCAGCTCGGGACTAGCGGGGTACAATGAGCAGTTCTTC. The full variable domain, with the rest looked up from reference TRBV11-2 and TRBJ2-1, is EAGVAQSPRYKIIEKRQSVAFWCNPISGHATLYWYQQILGQGPKLLIQFQNNGVVDDSQLPKDRFSAERLKGVDSTLKIQPAKLEDSAVYLCASSSGLAGYNEQFFGPGTRLTVL.

The chain has TRBV7-3 and TRBJ2-5; 7 bases align to TRBD2. The CDR3 totals 14 residues. V was pared by 3 bases and J by 9 bases, with 10 bases of the junction left unmatched. The germline gives CDR1 SGHTA, CDR2 FQGTGA. The CDR3 DNA reads as TGTGCCAGCAGCTTGGGAGGGCCAAGTACGGCCCAGTACTTC. Its protein product is CASSLGGPSTAQYF.

In nucleotides, the CDR3 is TGTGCCAGCAGTTTAGGGGCGGGAAAAGAGACCCAGTACTTC. Encoded protein: CASSLGAGKETQYF. The chain combines TRBV27 with TRBJ2-5, with D possibly matching TRBD2 (6 bases). There are 14 residues in the CDR3. CDR1 is MNHEY, CDR2 SMNVEV, per germline (reference sequence). Trimming shortened V by 2 bases and J by 3 bases, and 10 bases separated the two germline ends.

The chain recombines TRBV6-2 or TRBV6-3 with TRBJ2-1; possible D gene TRBD2, 6 bases. Per the germline V gene, CDR1 is MNHEY and CDR2 is SVGEGT. The CDR3 extends over 15 amino acids. V lost 2 bases and J lost 9, with 17 bases in between. The CDR3: CASSYAGLTGTEQFF. CDR3 sequence (DNA): TGTGCCAGCAGTTACGCGGGGCTGACGGGCACTGAGCAGTTCTTC.

This clone has a single count. This chain joins TRBV5-4 and TRBJ2-2, with 9 bases lining up with TRBD1. Germline V gene data show CDR1 as SGHNT and CDR2 as YYREEE (reference sequence). After removal of 4 bases from V and 8 bases from J, the junction contained 12 bases not matched to a gene. The CDR3 runs 16 residues. The CDR3 here is CASSPRDREVAGELFF. In nucleotides, the CDR3 is TGTGCCAGCAGCCCCCGGGACAGGGAGGTTGCAGGGGAGCTGTTTTTT.

This sequence joins TRBV30 and TRBJ1-1; D is perhaps TRBD1 (6 bases). This CDR3 is 15 amino acids long. CDR1 and CDR2 (germline): GTSNPN, SVGIG (reference sequence). V was trimmed by 1 base and J by 4 bases, leaving 16 bases between them. The CDR3 nucleotides read TGTGCCTGGAGTGGGTCACAGGGTAGGAGCACTGAAGCTTTCTTT. It translates to CAWSGSQGRSTEAFF.

V is TRBV5-1 and J is TRBJ2-1, with TRBD1 matching over 7 bases. Germline CDR1 is SGHRS and CDR2 is YFSETQ. The CDR3 runs 15 residues. The trim removed 0 bases at V and 7 bases at J, leaving 7 bases unmatched. The CDR3: CASSLAGQYTNEQFF. For the CDR3, the DNA is TGCGCCAGCAGCTTGGCGGGACAGTATACGAATGAGCAGTTCTTC.

This sequence joins TRBV11-2 and TRBJ2-7, with 9 bases identical to TRBD2. Per germline, CDR1 SGHAT and CDR2 FQNNGV. The CDR3 is 15 amino acids. The V and J ends lost 0 bases and 6 bases, in that order; junction bases with no gene match: 6. CDR3 coding DNA: TGTGCCAGCAGCTTAGAAGCGGCGGGAGGGCGCGAGCAGTACTTC. Its translation is CASSLEAAGGREQYF.

V usage is TRBV6-5 and J usage is TRBJ2-5, with D tentatively TRBD1 (6 bases). Trimming removed 5 bases from V and 1 base from J, with 14 bases in between. Germline CDR1 MNHEY, CDR2 SVGAGI. The CDR3 contains 15 residues. The CDR3 loop reads CASSIFRGPQETQYF. The CDR3 region has the DNA TGTGCCAGCAGTATTTTCAGGGGTCCCCAAGAGACCCAGTACTTC.

CDR3 DNA: TGTGCCAGCAGTTCCCGACTAGCGGGAGGGGGGACGAATACGCAGTATTTT. Its protein is CASSSRLAGGGTNTQYF. The gene calls are TRBV27 and TRBJ2-3, with 14 bases fitting TRBD2. Looked up from germline, CDR1 is MNHEY and CDR2 is SMNVEV (reference sequence). The ends lost 4 bases at V and 7 bases at J; junction bases unmatched: 10. CDR3 size: 17 residues.

The rearrangement uses TRBV7-2 and TRBJ2-2; TRBD1 matches at 8 bases. Per germline, CDR1 SGHTA and CDR2 FQGNSA. Germline trimming cut 7 bases from V and 5 bases from J; bases unmatched to any gene: 9. This CDR3 region has 15 residues. CDR3 region: CASTRTGKETGELFF. CDR3 nucleotides: TGTGCCAGCACCAGGACAGGGAAGGAGACCGGGGAGCTGTTTTTT.

This chain links TRBV18 with TRBJ1-1; 7 nucleotides align to TRBD1. Unmatched junction bases numbered 9, after V lost 2 bases and J lost 6 bases. CDR1 and CDR2 (germline): KGHSH, LQKENI. CDR3 size: 15 residues. CDR3 loop: CASSPYRKGAAEAFF. CDR3 coding DNA: TGTGCCAGCTCACCATATAGGAAGGGGGCTGCTGAAGCTTTCTTT.